A selection of T cell receptor beta chains follows, all from one sample in a study of regulatory T cells in long-lasting Graves disease. TCRdb passed the multiplex PCR reads through MiXCR, listing each CDR3 protein once. The sample records some 410,000 distinct CDR3 sequences, about a sixth being singletons. These data also formed part of another study, on T cells in Graves' hyperthyroidism and ophthalmopathy.

Source: peripheral blood mononuclear cells (PBMCs), taken at new diagnosis, from a patient treated with antithyroid drugs. The receptors originated from a woman in her 30s with Graves disease. Both conserved end residues are part of each CDR3. Clone size appears in some rows only: once, few, many, or a class for an expanded clone.

size,V,length,CDR3
many,TRBV7-9,13,CASSQLQGGEQFF
many,TRBV6-9,18,CASSYGSLGLAGFYEQYF
-,TRBV7-9,14,CASSTGQLGEKLFF
many,TRBV28,15,CASRPGAGARNIQYF
-,TRBV28,16,CASFPSLGGTDYGYTF
few,TRBV2,13,CASKVGGANVLTF
many,TRBV11-2,12,CASSANTDTQYF
many,TRBV6-5,19,CASSCEADPSAKNTGELFF
many,TRBV11-2,13,CASSLGSPYEQYF
-,TRBV4-3,15,CASSQDAGLGNTIYF
few,TRBV11-2,15,CASSLSGLGPYEQYF
many,TRBV7-9,17,CASSLGVGLVDTGELFF
few,TRBV5-5,16,CASSKITGDINTEAFF
-,TRBV28,18,CASSDRRLRGRSSYEQYF
-,TRBV20-1,19,CSARDHLAGRVRGSYEQYF
few,TRBV29-1,16,CSVGGTTFSGANVLTF
few,TRBV2,17,CASSEFERQDIYQPQHF
-,TRBV7-2,15,CASGLATGGRGWQFF
many,TRBV28,13,CASSPRVYNEQFF
many,TRBV20-1,12,CSAREGGYEQYF
many,TRBV7-9,19,CASSLEGVWRQGARTEAFF
many,TRBV14,18,CASSPGTSFGLGTDTQYF
few,TRBV10-2,14,CASSEVDREETQYF
-,TRBV3-1,16,CASSRVPGLGSYEQYF
many,TRBV28,14,CASSLVVTGSAQHF
many,TRBV4-1,15,CASSPGTVVDNEQFF
-,TRBV6-2/TRBV6-3,13,CASSYSIESEQFF
few,TRBV12-3/TRBV12-4,20,CASSLVAGGSEKSPYNEQFF
many,TRBV6-1,15,CASSPRGESQETQYF
-,TRBV9,14,CASSLWDSTDTQYF
few,TRBV28,13,CASSRGLAEKLFF
-,TRBV28,13,CASSSGQNEKLFF
many,TRBV5-1,16,CASSFGGGAQSYEQYF
-,TRBV2,15,CASMPTRASNQPQHF
many,TRBV7-2,18,CASSLKGLAGYPGNEQFF
many,TRBV20-1,14,CSAREDTLNTEAFF
many,TRBV30,13,CAWRAPDRYGYTF
many,TRBV27,15,CASSPLGGLTDTQYF
many,TRBV12-3/TRBV12-4,16,CASSFVGGSSYNEQFF
many,TRBV14,14,CASSQDRTSGEQFF
many,TRBV28,16,CASSSKIARTYNEQFF
many,TRBV28,17,CASSLVLAGGPYNEQFF
many,TRBV5-5,16,CASSLPGTGINTEAFF
few,TRBV6-2/TRBV6-3,17,CASSYGGASRSTDTQYF
few,TRBV19,16,CASSIDTGGGNQPQHF
many,TRBV4-2,14,CASSQQGRDEKLFF
few,TRBV30,16,CAWSVLGGALSNEQFF
many,TRBV5-1,12,CASSLSQETQYF
many,TRBV15,14,CATSRDLEGNEQFF
many,TRBV12-3/TRBV12-4,14,CASSWARLYNEQFF
few,TRBV6-1,10,CASRSDEQFF
few,TRBV30,16,CAWRGRQGTSPKGQFF
few,TRBV5-1,15,CASSGGLTTNEKLFF
-,TRBV7-8,16,CASSQPDRANTGELFF
many,TRBV28,18,CASSFLVAGGSQSYEQYF